These 22 T cell receptor beta chains were sequenced from one sample in a study of cytomegalovirus exposure and HLA in healthy donors. 60 Vbeta and 13 Jbeta primers were used in PCR. The repertoire was sequenced with immunoSEQ multiplex PCR; TCRdb's copy has only in-frame clones and lacks some. The data show some 140,000 clones, less than 80% seen once. Sequenced input: PBMCs. The receptors were sampled from a woman in her forties or fifties in good health and CMV-seropositive.

The rearrangement uses TRBV10-3 and TRBJ2-1, with 16 nucleotides matching TRBD2. The V segment lost 4 bases and the J segment 9 bases; nucleotides outside the gene matches: 12. The CDR3 consists of 18 residues. Germline V gene lookup returns CDR1 ENHRY and CDR2 SYGVKD. This chain's CDR3 is CAISAGTSGGAAYREQFF. In nucleotides, the CDR3 is TGTGCCATCAGTGCGGGGACTAGCGGGGGGGCCGCATACCGTGAGCAGTTCTTC.

The chain recombines TRBV9 with TRBJ1-2; the D gene is possibly TRBD1 (5 bases). The length of the CDR3 is 16 residues. CDR1 SGDLS and CDR2 YYNGEE come from the germline V gene. Trimming left V 6 bases short and J 1 base short, with 19 bases between. The CDR3 DNA follows: TGTGCCAGCATGGGGGGAGGCTCTCCGCTTAACTATGGCTACACCTTC. Protein sequence: CASMGGGSPLNYGYTF.

This clone was counted between two and nine times. A junction end diverges from the germline sequence, so it may reflect a read error. The chain recombines TRBV7-7 with TRBJ2-5, with TRBD2 matching 8 bases. The germline V gene has CDR1 SSHAT and CDR2 FNYEAQ (reference sequence). This CDR3 comprises 15 residues. The CDR3 here is CASSFQRGRSETQYF. CDR3 DNA: TGTGCTAGCAGCTTCCAGCGGGGGCGAAGTGAGACCCAGTACTTC.

The chain has TRBV18 and TRBJ2-5; 10 bases are shared with TRBD1. V lost 4 bases, J lost 4 bases, and 9 bases stayed unmatched. Germline lookup yields CDR1 KGHSH and CDR2 LQKENI. The CDR3 extends over 16 amino acids. For the CDR3, the DNA is TGTGCCAGCTCACTTTTCGGGACAGGGGAATCAGAGACCCAGTACTTC. The encoded protein is CASSLFGTGESETQYF.

The V call is TRBV9, the J call TRBJ1-5, with a tentative D call TRBD1 (6 bases). The CDR3 spans 13 residues. The V gene lost 4 bases and the J gene lost 10 bases, with 15 bases spanning the gap. CDR1 SGDLS and CDR2 YYNGEE come from the germline V gene. The CDR3 here is CASSYNTGTPQHF. CDR3 nucleotides: TGTGCCAGCAGCTACAACACAGGGACCCCCCAGCATTTT. Using reference TRBV9 and TRBJ1-5 for the parts outside the CDR3, the full variable domain is DSGVTQTPKHLITATGQRVTLRCSPRSGDLSVYWYQQSLDQGLQFLIQYYNGEERAKGNILERFSAQQFPDLHSELNLSSLELGDSALYFCASSYNTGTPQHFGDGTRLSIL.

This clone was counted once. This chain links TRBV14 with TRBJ2-7; 9 positions agree with TRBD1. With 4 bases clipped from V and 5 bases from J, the junction kept 6 bases outside the gene matches. Germline lookup yields CDR1 SGHDN and CDR2 FVKESK. CDR3 size: 14 residues. As DNA, the CDR3 is TGTGCCAGCAGCCCCGGGACAGGGTTAGACGAGCAGTACTTC. Translated, it gives CASSPGTGLDEQYF.

The chain joins TRBV28 to TRBJ2-3, with D hard to call. Germline loops: CDR1 MDHEN, CDR2 SYDVKM. The CDR3 has 12 residues. With 4 bases removed from V and 5 bases from J, the gap between germline ends came to 7 bases. The chain's CDR3 is CASSSVRDTQYF. The CDR3, as DNA: TGTGCCAGCAGTTCGGTTAGAGATACGCAGTATTTT.

CDR3 DNA sequence: TGTGCCAGCAGCTTGGGGCCGGGAGACTATGGCTACACCTTC. Translation gives CASSLGPGDYGYTF. The genes are TRBV5-4 and TRBJ1-2; unclear D gene. Trimming removed 0 bases from V and 3 bases from J, with 9 bases in between. The CDR3 runs 14 residues. The germline V gene encodes CDR1 SGHNT and CDR2 YYREEE (reference sequence).

Only a few counts were recorded for this clone. The chain uses TRBV19 and TRBJ1-5; D not resolved. The CDR3 extends over 19 amino acids. Deletions cut 9 bases from V and 0 bases from J, with 27 bases between. Per germline, CDR1 LNHDA and CDR2 SQIVND (reference sequence). For the CDR3, the DNA is TGTGCCAGACCTAACGCGTCCTACCCAGAGGGATATAGCAATCAGCCCCAGCATTTT. The encoded protein is CARPNASYPEGYSNQPQHF.

This clone has a single count. This chain connects TRBV5-1 to TRBJ2-1; no firm D call. This CDR3 region has 13 residues. The V gene's germline CDR1 is SGHRS and CDR2 YFSETQ. Trimming took off 0 bases at V and 3 bases at J, with 4 bases between the two ends. CDR3 sequence reads: CASSLDGYNEQFF. In DNA form, the CDR3 reads TGCGCCAGCAGCTTGGACGGCTACAATGAGCAGTTCTTC.

The J gene is TRBJ1-5, the V gene TRBV19; TRBD1 aligns across 10 bases. Trimming removed 7 bases from V and 10 bases from J; junction bases left unmatched: 10. Germline CDR1 reads LNHDA; CDR2 reads SQIVND (reference sequence). The CDR3 has 14 amino acids. CDR3: CASNQETGGGPQHF. In nucleotides, the CDR3 is TGTGCCAGTAACCAAGAGACAGGGGGCGGTCCCCAGCATTTT.

This chain connects TRBV30 to TRBJ2-5; D possibly corresponds to TRBD1 (6 bases). Germline V lookup: CDR1 GTSNPN, CDR2 SVGIG (reference sequence). This CDR3 has 14 residues. V lost 3 bases, J lost 3 bases, and 14 bases lay in between. The CDR3 loop is CAWRFRYREETQYF. As DNA, the CDR3 is TGTGCCTGGAGATTCCGTTACAGGGAAGAGACCCAGTACTTC.

This clone was counted between two and nine times. The chain joins TRBV7-3 to TRBJ2-5; D is possibly TRBD1 (7 bases). The J call may be wrong; the DNA end is better matched by TRBJ2-7. The CDR3 loop spans 14 amino acids. Germline V gene sequence: CDR1 SGHTA, CDR2 FQGTGA. The CDR3 reads CASSLQGGSYEQYF. The CDR3 DNA sequence: TGTGCCAGCAGCTTGCAGGGGGGCTCCTACGAGCAGTACTTC.

The chain is built from TRBV2 and TRBJ2-7; 9 bases line up with TRBD1. V shed 5 bases and J 7 bases; nucleotides not matched to a gene: 12. Germline V gives CDR1 SNHLY, CDR2 FYNNEI. This CDR3 has 15 amino acids. CDR3 sequence reads: CASSNHRGPLREQYF. The CDR3 coding sequence is TGTGCCAGCAGTAATCACAGGGGGCCCCTACGAGAGCAGTACTTC.

A single count supports this clone. The chain uses TRBV5-1 and TRBJ1-1; D gene unclear. V lost 4 bases to trimming and J lost 1 base, with 8 bases between them. CDR1 is SGHRS, CDR2 YFSETQ, per germline. The CDR3 consists of 13 residues. The CDR3: CASSATKNTEAFF. DNA for the CDR3: TGCGCCAGCAGCGCCACTAAGAACACTGAAGCTTTCTTT.

The V call is TRBV5-6, the J call TRBJ2-7; D may be TRBD1 (6 bases). V was trimmed by 0 bases and J by 6 bases, leaving 22 bases between them. The germline V gene has CDR1 SGHDT and CDR2 YYEEEE. The CDR3 runs 17 residues. The chain's CDR3 is CASSLEVGAWASSEQYF. The CDR3 bases are TGTGCCAGCAGCTTGGAAGTGGGGGCTTGGGCTAGCTCCGAGCAGTACTTC.

The J gene is TRBJ2-3, the V gene TRBV5-3; no clear D gene. TRBV5-3 counts as an open reading frame of uncertain function. V gave up 3 bases and J gave up 2 bases, with 13 bases separating them. This CDR3 is 15 amino acids long. CDR3 loop: CARSYRRVNTDTQYF. CDR3 DNA: TGTGCCAGAAGCTACCGACGGGTTAACACAGATACGCAGTATTTT.

The V call is TRBV6-6, the J call TRBJ1-1; D may be TRBD1 (6 bases). Germline CDR1 is MNHNY and CDR2 is SVGAGI (reference sequence). The V gene lost 7 bases and the J gene lost 2 bases, with 17 bases spanning the gap. CDR3 size: 15 residues. The CDR3 bases are TGTGCCAGCACCCCACGGGGGGGGCTTAACACTGAAGCTTTCTTT. It codes for CASTPRGGLNTEAFF.

The rearrangement joins TRBV7-3 to TRBJ2-2; 7 bases are a match to TRBD1. The CDR3 runs to 15 residues. With 5 bases clipped from V and 2 bases from J, the junction kept 5 bases outside the gene matches. In germline, CDR1 is SGHTA, CDR2 FQGTGA. CDR3 protein: CASSPGQINTGELFF. In nucleotides, the CDR3 is TGTGCCAGCAGCCCGGGACAGATTAACACCGGGGAGCTGTTTTTT.

The V call is TRBV13, the J call TRBJ2-2; 10 bases line up with TRBD1. This CDR3 is 15 amino acids long. The germline V gene encodes CDR1 PRHDT and CDR2 FYEKMQ (reference sequence). Germline trimming cut 5 bases from V and 7 bases from J; bases unmatched to any gene: 7. CDR3 in amino acids: CASSLRDRGVGELFF. The CDR3 DNA reads as TGTGCCAGCAGCCTCCGGGACAGGGGTGTCGGGGAGCTGTTTTTT.

This chain links TRBV6-6 with TRBJ2-1; a possible D gene is TRBD1 (8 bases). The CDR3 is 13 amino acids. From germline, CDR1 is MNHNY and CDR2 SVGAGI (reference sequence). The V end lost 7 bases, the J end lost 6 bases, and 13 bases lay between the germline ends. The CDR3 reads CASKDREGNEQFF. In DNA, the CDR3 is TGTGCCAGCAAGGACAGGGAGGGCAATGAGCAGTTCTTC.

This clone was detected only a few times. This rearrangement joins TRBV4-3 to TRBJ2-3; maybe TRBD1 (8 bases). The CDR3 extends over 15 amino acids. Germline V gene sequence: CDR1 LGHNA, CDR2 YSLEER. With 1 base removed from V and 4 bases from J, the gap between germline ends came to 12 bases. CDR3 loop: CASSQGQGRADTQYF. DNA for the CDR3: TGCGCCAGCAGCCAAGGACAGGGGAGGGCAGATACGCAGTATTTT.